This record concerns one T cell receptor beta chain sequence. Its antigen is currently unknown. The data were obtained in a study of T cell responses to AZD1222 COVID-19 vaccine. Pooling of second doses given at about 4 or about 12 weeks was done. The data were produced by immunoSEQ multiplex PCR, yet TCRdb's version contains in-frame clones alone and is incomplete. Of some 31,000 clones listed, more than 75% were seen once; the top ten hold around 13%. Study observations and caveats: Only a handful of AZD1222 recipients were seropositive at baseline. Researchers took repertoire samples only after the peak T cell response had come. It should be noted that donors were predominantly white British and more often female, and clonal diversity was possibly underestimated.

Germline V CDR1 and CDR2: MGHRA, YSYEKL. The CDR3 has 15 residues. Trimming shortened V by 3 bases and J by 0 bases, and 11 bases separated the two germline ends. The V call is TRBV4-1, the J call TRBJ1-1, with D possibly matching TRBD1 (6 bases). The TCR comes from an adult who received the AZD1222 COVID-19 vaccine. The material sequenced was peripheral blood, taken 28 days after the second AZD1222 dose. The CDR3 here is CASSHFGQLNTEAFF. CDR3 sequence (DNA): TGCGCCAGCAGCCACTTTGGACAGTTGAACACTGAAGCTTTCTTT.